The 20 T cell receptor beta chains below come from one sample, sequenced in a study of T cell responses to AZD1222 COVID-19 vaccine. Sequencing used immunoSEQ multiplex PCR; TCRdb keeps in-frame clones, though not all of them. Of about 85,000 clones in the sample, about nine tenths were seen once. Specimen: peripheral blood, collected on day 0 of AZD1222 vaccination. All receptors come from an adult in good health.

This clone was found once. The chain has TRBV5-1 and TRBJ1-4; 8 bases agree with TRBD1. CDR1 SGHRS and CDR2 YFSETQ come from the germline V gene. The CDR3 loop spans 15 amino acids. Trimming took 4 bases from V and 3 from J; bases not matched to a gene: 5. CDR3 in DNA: TGCGCCAGCAGCCTCGGGACAGGTTCTAATGAAAAACTGTTTTTT. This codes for CASSLGTGSNEKLFF.

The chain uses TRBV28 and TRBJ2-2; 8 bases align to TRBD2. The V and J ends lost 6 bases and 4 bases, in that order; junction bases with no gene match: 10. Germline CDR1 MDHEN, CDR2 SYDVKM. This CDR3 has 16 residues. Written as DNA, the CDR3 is TGTGCCAGCAGCCACCGGCGGGGGGCCGGCACCGGGGAGCTGTTTTTT. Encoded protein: CASSHRRGAGTGELFF.

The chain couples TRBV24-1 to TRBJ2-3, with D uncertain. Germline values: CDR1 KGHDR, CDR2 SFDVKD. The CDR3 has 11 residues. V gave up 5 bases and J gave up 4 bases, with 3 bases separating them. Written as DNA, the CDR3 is TGTGCCACCAGTGTAGCAGATACGCAGTATTTT. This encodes CATSVADTQYF.

DNA of the CDR3: TGTGCCAGCAGTGAGTTTCATAGGACAGGGGGAAGTACTGAAGCTTTCTTT. It codes for CASSEFHRTGGSTEAFF. This chain links TRBV6-2 or TRBV6-3 with TRBJ1-1; 10 nucleotides match TRBD1. CDR1 and CDR2 from the germline V gene are MNHEY and SVGEGT. This CDR3 spans 17 amino acids. V shed 5 bases and J 5 bases; nucleotides not matched to a gene: 14.

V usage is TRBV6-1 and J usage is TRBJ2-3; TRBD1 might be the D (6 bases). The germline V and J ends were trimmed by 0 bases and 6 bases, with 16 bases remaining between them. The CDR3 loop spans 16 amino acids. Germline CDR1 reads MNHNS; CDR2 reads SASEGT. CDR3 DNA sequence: TGTGCCAGCAGTGAAGCGCCGGGACAAGGCGCGGATACGCAGTATTTT. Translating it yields CASSEAPGQGADTQYF.

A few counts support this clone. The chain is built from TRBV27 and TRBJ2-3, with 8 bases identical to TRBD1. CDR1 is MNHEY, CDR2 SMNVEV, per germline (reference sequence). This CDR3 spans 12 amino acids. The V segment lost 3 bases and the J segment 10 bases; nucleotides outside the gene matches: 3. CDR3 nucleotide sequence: TGTGCCAGCAGTTTTTTACAGGGGGCGCAGTATTTT. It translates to CASSFLQGAQYF.

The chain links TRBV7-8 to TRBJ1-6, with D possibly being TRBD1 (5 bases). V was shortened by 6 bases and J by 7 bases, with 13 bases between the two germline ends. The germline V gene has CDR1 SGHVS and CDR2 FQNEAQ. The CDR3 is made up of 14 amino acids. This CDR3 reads CASRTDSSNSPLHF. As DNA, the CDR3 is TGTGCCAGCAGAACTGACAGCTCCAATTCACCCCTCCACTTT.

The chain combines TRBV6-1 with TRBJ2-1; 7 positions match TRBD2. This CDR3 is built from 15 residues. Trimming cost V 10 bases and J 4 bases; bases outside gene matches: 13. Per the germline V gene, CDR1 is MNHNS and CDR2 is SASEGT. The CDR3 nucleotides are TGTGCCACTTCCATACTAGCGCCGAAATACAATGAGCAGTTCTTC. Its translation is CATSILAPKYNEQFF.

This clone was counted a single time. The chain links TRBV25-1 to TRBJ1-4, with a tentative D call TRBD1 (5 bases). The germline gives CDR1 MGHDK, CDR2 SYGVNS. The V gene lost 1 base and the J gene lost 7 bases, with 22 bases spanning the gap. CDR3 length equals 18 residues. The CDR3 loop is CASSESWRLRGTAEKLFF. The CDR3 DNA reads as TGTGCCAGCAGTGAATCGTGGCGGTTAAGGGGTACGGCTGAAAAACTGTTTTTT.

Written as DNA, the CDR3 is TGTGCCAGCAGCTTAGGTCTGTGGGCGGGAGAGACCCAGTACTTC. This encodes CASSLGLWAGETQYF. The chain is built from TRBV11-3 and TRBJ2-5; D might be TRBD2 (5 bases). V dropped 1 base and J dropped 4 bases, with 13 bases sitting between them. The CDR3 runs to 15 residues. CDR1 and CDR2 (germline): SGHNT, YENEEA.

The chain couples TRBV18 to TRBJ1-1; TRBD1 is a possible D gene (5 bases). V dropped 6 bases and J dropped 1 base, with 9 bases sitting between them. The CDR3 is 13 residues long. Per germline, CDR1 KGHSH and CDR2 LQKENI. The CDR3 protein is CASSEGQNTEAFF. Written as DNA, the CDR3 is TGTGCCAGCTCTGAAGGACAGAACACTGAAGCTTTCTTT.

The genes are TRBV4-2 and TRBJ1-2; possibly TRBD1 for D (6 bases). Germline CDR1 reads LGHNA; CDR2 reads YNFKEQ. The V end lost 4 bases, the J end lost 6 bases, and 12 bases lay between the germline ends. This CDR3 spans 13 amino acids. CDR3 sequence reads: CASSPKGEHGYTF. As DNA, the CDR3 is TGTGCCAGCAGCCCTAAGGGGGAGCATGGCTACACCTTC.

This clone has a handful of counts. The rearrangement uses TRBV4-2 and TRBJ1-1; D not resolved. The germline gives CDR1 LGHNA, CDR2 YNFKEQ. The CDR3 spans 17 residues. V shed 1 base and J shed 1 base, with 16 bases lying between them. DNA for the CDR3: TGTGCCAGCAGCCAAGTTGAGGCATCCGCGCCGAACACTGAAGCTTTCTTT. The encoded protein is CASSQVEASAPNTEAFF.

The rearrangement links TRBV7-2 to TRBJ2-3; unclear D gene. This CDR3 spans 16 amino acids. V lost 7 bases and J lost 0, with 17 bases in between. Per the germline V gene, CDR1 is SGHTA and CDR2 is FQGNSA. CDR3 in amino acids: CASTVNSIASTDTQYF. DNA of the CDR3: TGTGCCAGCACCGTCAACTCCATTGCTAGCACAGATACGCAGTATTTT. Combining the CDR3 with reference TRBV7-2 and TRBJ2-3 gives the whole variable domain GAGVSQSPSNKVTEKGKDVELRCDPISGHTALYWYRQSLGQGLEFLIYFQGNSAPDKSGLPSDRFSAERTGGSVSTLTIQRTQQEDSAVYLCASTVNSIASTDTQYFGPGTRLTVL.

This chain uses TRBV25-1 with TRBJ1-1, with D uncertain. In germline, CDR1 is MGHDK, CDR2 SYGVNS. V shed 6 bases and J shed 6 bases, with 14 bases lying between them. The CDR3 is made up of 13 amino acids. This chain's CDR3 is CASSPHPGSEAFF. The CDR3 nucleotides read TGTGCCAGCAGCCCCCACCCCGGCTCTGAAGCTTTCTTT.

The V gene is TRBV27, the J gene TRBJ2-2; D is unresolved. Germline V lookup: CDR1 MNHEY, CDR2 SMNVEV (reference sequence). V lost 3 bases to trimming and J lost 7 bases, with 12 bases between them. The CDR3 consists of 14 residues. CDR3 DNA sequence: TGTGCCAGCAGTTTCCTCGAACTGAGCGGGGAGCTGTTTTTT. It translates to CASSFLELSGELFF.

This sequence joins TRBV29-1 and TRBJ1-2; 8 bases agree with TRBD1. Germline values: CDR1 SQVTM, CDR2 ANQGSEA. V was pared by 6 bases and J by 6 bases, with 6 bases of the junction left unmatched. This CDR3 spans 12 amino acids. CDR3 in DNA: TGCAGCGTGGAGGACAGGGAAGATGGCTACACCTTC. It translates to CSVEDREDGYTF.

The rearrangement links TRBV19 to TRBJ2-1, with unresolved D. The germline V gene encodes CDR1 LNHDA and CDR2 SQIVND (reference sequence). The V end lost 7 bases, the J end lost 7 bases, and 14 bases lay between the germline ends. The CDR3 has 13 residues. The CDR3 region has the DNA TGTGCCAGTAACCGTGTGGGATGGAATGAGCAGTTCTTC. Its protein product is CASNRVGWNEQFF.

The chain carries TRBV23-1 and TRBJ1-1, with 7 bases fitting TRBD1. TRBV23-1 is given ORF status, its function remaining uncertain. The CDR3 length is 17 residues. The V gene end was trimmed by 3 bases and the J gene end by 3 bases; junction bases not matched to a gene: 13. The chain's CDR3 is CASSHHQDRARDTEAFF. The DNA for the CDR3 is TGCGCCAGCAGTCATCATCAAGACAGGGCGAGGGACACTGAAGCTTTCTTT.

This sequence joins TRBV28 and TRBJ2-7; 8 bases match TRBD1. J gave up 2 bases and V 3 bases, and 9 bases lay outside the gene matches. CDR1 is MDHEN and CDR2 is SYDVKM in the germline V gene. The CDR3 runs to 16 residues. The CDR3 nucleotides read TGTGCCAGCAGTTTCGATTGGACAGGGTCCCCCTACGAGCAGTACTTC. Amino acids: CASSFDWTGSPYEQYF.